This TCR beta chain was identified during a study of OX40 agonist ivuxolimab in advanced cancers. Overall study: A male proportion of 82.7% was recorded, with mean age roughly 60 years and range about 23 to 80. Earlier anti-PD-1, anti-PD-L1 or anti-CTLA-4 therapy was permitted; roughly 40% had received some. Three patients responded partially, comprising one with hepatocellular carcinoma and two with cutaneous melanoma.

As for this clone: Antigen: not known.

CDR1 is MNHEY, CDR2 SMNVEV, per germline (reference sequence). The CDR3 loop spans 14 amino acids. Trimming removed 8 bases at V and 1 base at J, with 11 bases between. Repertoires were generated with immunoSEQ multiplex PCR, while TCRdb's copy carries only in-frame clones and drops some. The table lists 52,000 or so clones, around 90% of them singletons, with 11% in the top ten. Whole-study results and caveats: In the 0.1-3.0 mg/kg groups, partial responders showed among the lowest expansion.

The chain combines TRBV27 with TRBJ2-2; TRBD1 is a possible D gene (5 bases). Sample: CD4+ or CD8+ T cells sorted from blood, taken in a trial of the OX40 agonist ivuxolimab. The sequence derives from an adult with an advanced solid tumor such as melanoma, head and neck, liver or kidney cancer. This CDR3 is CASRWTQNTGELFF. The CDR3 coding sequence is TGTGCCAGCCGTTGGACACAGAACACCGGGGAGCTGTTTTTT.